The TCR beta chain described here comes from a study of T-cell reconstitution after alpha-beta-depleted transplantation in children. Findings and limits, study-wide: Some patients' high day-60 TCRbeta diversity was attributed to recipient cells surviving conditioning. Diversity and T-cell counts at one year after transplant derived mostly from new T cells. Several hundred graft clones that had expanded were reportedly the source of alpha-beta T cells about two months after transplant.

Preparing the TCRbeta library involved the use of unique molecular identifiers. Each CDR3 protein is one row after TCRdb ran MiXCR on the PCR reads. The table lists approximately 500,000 distinct CDR3 sequences, 10% of them singletons. This clonotype was seen ten or more times. As yet, its antigen is unknown. V was pared by 10 bases and J by 3 bases, with 13 bases between. The length of the CDR3 is 14 residues. Per the germline V gene, CDR1 is MDHEN and CDR2 is SYDVKM. V and J are TRBV28 and TRBJ1-6; D unclear. The TCR comes from a child younger than 10 with inherited bone marrow failure, due to receive a stem cell transplant. This sample comprised PBMCs, obtained before TCRalphabeta/CD19-depleted stem cell transplant. The CDR3 DNA follows: TGTGCCACGGCCCTAGGCCACTATAATTCACCCCTCCACTTT. Translation gives CATALGHYNSPLHF.